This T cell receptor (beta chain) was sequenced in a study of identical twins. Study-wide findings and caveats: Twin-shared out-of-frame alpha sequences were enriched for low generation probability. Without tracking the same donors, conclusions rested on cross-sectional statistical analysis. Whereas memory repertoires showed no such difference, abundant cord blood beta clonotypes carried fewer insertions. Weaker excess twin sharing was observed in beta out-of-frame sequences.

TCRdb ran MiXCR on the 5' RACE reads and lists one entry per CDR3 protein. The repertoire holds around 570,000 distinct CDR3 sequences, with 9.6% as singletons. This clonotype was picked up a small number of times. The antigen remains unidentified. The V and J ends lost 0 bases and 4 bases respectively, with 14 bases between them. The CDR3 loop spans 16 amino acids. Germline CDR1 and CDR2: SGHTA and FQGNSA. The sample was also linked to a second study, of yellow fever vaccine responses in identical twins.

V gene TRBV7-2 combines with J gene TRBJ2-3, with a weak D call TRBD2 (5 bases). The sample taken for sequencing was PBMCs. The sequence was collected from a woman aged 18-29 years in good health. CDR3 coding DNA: TGTGCCAGCAGCTTAGCAGTTCTCCTAGCATCAGATACGCAGTATTTT. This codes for CASSLAVLLASDTQYF.